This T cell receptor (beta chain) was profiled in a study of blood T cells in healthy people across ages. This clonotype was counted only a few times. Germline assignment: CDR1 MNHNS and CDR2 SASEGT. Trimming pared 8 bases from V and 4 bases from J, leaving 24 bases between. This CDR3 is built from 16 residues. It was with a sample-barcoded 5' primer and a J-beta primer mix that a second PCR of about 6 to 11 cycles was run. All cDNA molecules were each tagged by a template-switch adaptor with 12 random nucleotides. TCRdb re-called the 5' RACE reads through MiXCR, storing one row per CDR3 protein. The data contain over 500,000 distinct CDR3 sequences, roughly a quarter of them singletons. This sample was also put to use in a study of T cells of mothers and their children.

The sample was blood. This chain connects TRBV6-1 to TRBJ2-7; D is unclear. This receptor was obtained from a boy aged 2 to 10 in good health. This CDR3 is CASLRRDNWAMYEQYF. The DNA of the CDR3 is TGTGCCAGCCTCCGTAGAGATAATTGGGCGATGTACGAGCAGTACTTC.